These 12 T cell receptor beta chains share one sample of origin, sequenced in a study of T cells in women clearing cervical HPV infection. The data were produced by immunoSEQ multiplex PCR, yet TCRdb's version contains in-frame clones alone and is incomplete. The table lists 40,000 to 60,000 clones, with more than 0.8% in the top ten. Input material: blood buffy coat. The receptors stem from a woman between 18 and 75 years old with a cervical HPV16 infection that either progressed to CIN3+ or cleared (not recorded which).

In regard to this clone: The CDR3 end is not reached by the read, which stops 3 residues before it; the germline J gene fills it in. The chain joins TRBV7-9 to TRBJ2-2; D might be TRBD1 (5 bases). The germline gives CDR1 SEHNR, CDR2 FQNEAQ (reference sequence). Trimming pared 6 bases from V and 2 bases from J, leaving 13 bases between. The CDR3 runs to 15 residues. CDR3 DNA, as far as it was read: TGTGCCAGCAGACTAAGGCAGGGTAACACCGGGGAG. It specifies CASRLRQGNTGE. The entire CDR3 sequence reads CASRLRQGNTGELFF.

Notes on this clone: The sequenced fragment ends 3 residues before the CDR3 boundary, so the rest is inferred from the germline J gene. The rearrangement joins TRBV18 to TRBJ2-1, with D uncertain. Between the trimmed V and J ends, which lost 3 bases and 0 bases, there was a span of 3 bases. CDR3 size: 13 residues. Germline values: CDR1 KGHSH, CDR2 LQKENI. CDR3 in amino acids: CASSPSSYNEQFF. The CDR3 DNA, read in part, is TGTGCCAGCTCACCTAGCTCCTACAATGAG.

Of note for this clone: Read sequence stops 3 residues before the CDR3 end, and the germline J gene provides the missing end. This chain links TRBV2 with TRBJ1-6, with D possibly matching TRBD1 (5 bases). Trimming shortened V by 8 bases and J by 0 bases, and 11 bases separated the two germline ends. The CDR3 is made up of 15 amino acids. Per the germline V gene, CDR1 is SNHLY and CDR2 is FYNNEI. This CDR3 is CASVGGSSYNSPLHF. The sequenced CDR3 bases are TGTGCCAGCGTCGGGGGGAGCTCCTATAATTCACCC. Complete variable domain (other parts from reference TRBV2 and TRBJ1-6): EPEVTQTPSHQVTQMGQEVILRCVPISNHLYFYWYRQILGQKVEFLVSFYNNEISEKSEIFDDQFSVERPDGSNFTLKIRSTKLEDSAMYFCASVGGSSYNSPLHFGNGTRLTVT.

As to this clone: The read halts 3 residues ahead of the CDR3 end, with the missing end drawn from the germline J gene. The V gene is TRBV5-1, the J gene TRBJ1-1, with 7 bases identical to TRBD1. Germline lookup yields CDR1 SGHRS and CDR2 YFSETQ. After removal of 0 bases from V and 5 bases from J, the junction contained 10 bases not matched to a gene. The CDR3 is 16 amino acids. The CDR3 here is CASSLEITGVRTEAFF. The DNA read from the CDR3 is TGCGCCAGCAGCTTGGAAATTACAGGGGTAAGGACTGAA.

Of note for this clone: From the germline J gene comes the end of the CDR3, since the read stops 3 residues before it. V usage is TRBV20-1 and J usage is TRBJ2-3, with TRBD2 matching over 10 bases. The germline V gene encodes CDR1 DFQATT and CDR2 SNEGSKA (reference sequence). The CDR3 loop spans 14 amino acids. The V and J ends lost 4 bases and 4 bases, in that order; junction bases with no gene match: 5. Incomplete CDR3 DNA: TGCAGTGCTAAAGCGGGGGGGCCCTCAGATACG. It encodes CSAKAGGPSDT. The complete CDR3 sequence is CSAKAGGPSDTQYF.

In the case of this clone: The DNA ends 3 residues before the CDR3 does, and the rest of the CDR3 is filled in from the germline J gene. The J gene is TRBJ1-1, the V gene TRBV29-1, with D maybe TRBD1 (6 bases). The CDR3 extends over 14 amino acids. The V gene lost 5 bases and the J gene lost 3 bases, with 16 bases spanning the gap. Germline values: CDR1 SQVTM, CDR2 ANQGSEA. The part of the CDR3 DNA that was read is TGCAGCGTTCTACAGGGTATTAAGGACACTGAA. Translating gives CSVLQGIKDTE. The complete CDR3 protein is CSVLQGIKDTEAFF.

Comment on this clone: The CDR3 end is not reached by the read, which stops 3 residues before it; the germline J gene fills it in. V and J are TRBV5-1 and TRBJ2-3; the D gene is possibly TRBD2 (5 bases). Trimming shortened V by 2 bases and J by 2 bases, and 12 bases separated the two germline ends. There are 15 residues in the CDR3. Germline CDR1 is SGHRS and CDR2 is YFSETQ. The DNA read from the CDR3 is TGCGCCAGCAGCTTTGCGAGCGGCGACACAGATACG. Its translation is CASSFASGDTDT. The CDR3, in full, reads CASSFASGDTDTQYF.

As to this clone: The CDR3 is cut off 3 residues early in the read; its end comes from the germline J gene. Other DNA sequences within the sample encode an identical CDR3. The chain uses TRBV7-9 and TRBJ1-3; no reliable D call. The germline V gene encodes CDR1 SEHNR and CDR2 FQNEAQ (reference sequence). This CDR3 is built from 15 residues. V was pared by 5 bases and J by 2 bases, with 13 bases between. Partial CDR3 DNA: TGTGCCAGCAGCCCCCCGGGGATGGCTGGAAACACC. Its translation is CASSPPGMAGNT. The whole CDR3 region reads CASSPPGMAGNTIYF. Supplemented by reference TRBV7-9 and TRBJ1-3, the full variable domain reads DTGVSQNPRHKITKRGQNVTFRCDPISEHNRLYWYRQTLGQGPEFLTYFQNEAQLEKSRLLSDRFSAERPKGSFSTLEIQRTEQGDSAMYLCASSPPGMAGNTIYFGEGSWLTVV.

Of note for this clone: The sequence runs out 3 residues before the end of the CDR3; the remainder is reconstructed from the germline J gene. The chain has TRBV30 and TRBJ2-7, with no clear D. The CDR3 runs 11 residues. Per germline, CDR1 GTSNPN and CDR2 SVGIG (reference sequence). V lost 6 bases and J 1 base, leaving 7 bases between the germline ends. CDR3 residues: CACTSSYEQYF. CDR3 DNA (partial): TGTGCCTGCACATCATCCTACGAG.

Comment on this clone: The CDR3 end lies 3 residues beyond the end of the read and is filled in from the germline J gene. The chain uses TRBV7-9 and TRBJ1-4; D possibly corresponds to TRBD1 (5 bases). V gave up 0 bases and J gave up 8 bases, with 7 bases separating them. Germline CDR1 reads SEHNR; CDR2 reads FQNEAQ (reference sequence). This CDR3 has 13 residues. The CDR3 loop reads CASSLARQEKLFF. The sequenced CDR3 bases are TGTGCCAGCAGCTTAGCGCGACAGGAAAAA.

The CDR3 spells CASSGRRGGGYTF. The CDR3 bases that were read are TGTGCCAGCAGTGGTCGGAGGGGTGGGGGC. The chain carries TRBV6-1 and TRBJ1-2, with D perhaps matching TRBD1 (5 bases). The read ends 3 residues shy of where the CDR3 ends; the end is completed using the germline J gene. The CDR3 covers 13 residues. Per germline, CDR1 MNHNS and CDR2 SASEGT.

As regards this clone: The read terminates 3 residues ahead of where the CDR3 ends, so the germline J gene completes it. The chain recombines TRBV19 with TRBJ2-3; tentative D call: TRBD1 (5 bases). From germline, CDR1 is LNHDA and CDR2 SQIVND (reference sequence). The ends were cut back, 6 bases at V and 5 bases at J, with 12 bases in the middle. CDR3 size: 13 residues. The DNA read from the CDR3 is TGTGCCAGTAGCAACCCAGACAGAGATACG. It translates to CASSNPDRDT. The CDR3, in full, reads CASSNPDRDTQYF.